This is a list of T cell receptor beta chains from one sample in a study of T cells in Graves' hyperthyroidism and ophthalmopathy. TCRdb re-called the multiplex PCR reads with MiXCR, one entry per CDR3 protein. This table has hundreds of thousands of distinct CDR3 sequences, around a fifth appearing once. Sequencing was done on a sample of blood. These receptors originate from a woman between 65 and 79 years old with Graves' ophthalmopathy. CDR3s include the opening cysteine and the closing phenylalanine or tryptophan. The D gene is left open where the match is weak. The size of a clone is reported for some rows only, either as once, few or many, or as a class for expanded clones.

CDR3nt: TGTGCCAGCAGCTTGGTTGGAGCAGACCGAGAGACCCAGTACTTC
CDR3aa: CASSLVGADRETQYF
abundance: .
len: 15
v_gene: TRBV5-5
j_gene: TRBJ2-5
d_gene: .

CDR3nt: TGTGCTAGTGGTTTGGTAGGCAGGGCTTATAGCAATCAGCCCCAGCATTTT
CDR3aa: CASGLVGRAYSNQPQHF
abundance: few
len: 17
v_gene: TRBV12-5
j_gene: TRBJ1-5
d_gene: .

CDR3nt: TGTGCCAGCAGTGCTCTACTCAGCACAGATACGCAGTATTTT
CDR3aa: CASSALLSTDTQYF
abundance: many
len: 14
v_gene: TRBV2
j_gene: TRBJ2-3
d_gene: .

CDR3nt: TGTGCCATCAGTTTGGGAAGAAACACTGAAGCTTTCTTT
CDR3aa: CAISLGRNTEAFF
abundance: many
len: 13
v_gene: TRBV10-3
j_gene: TRBJ1-1
d_gene: .

CDR3nt: TGTGCCAGCAGCTTAGATCGGGATCTTTACCGGGCTTTCTTT
CDR3aa: CASSLDRDLYRAFF
abundance: .
len: 14
v_gene: TRBV11-2
j_gene: TRBJ1-1
d_gene: .

CDR3nt: TGTGCCAGCAGCTACTTGACTTACACAGATACGCAGTATTTT
CDR3aa: CASSYLTYTDTQYF
abundance: few
len: 14
v_gene: TRBV3-1
j_gene: TRBJ2-3
d_gene: .

CDR3nt: TGTGCCTGCAACAGGGATACGGATCAGCCCCAGCATTTT
CDR3aa: CACNRDTDQPQHF
abundance: many
len: 13
v_gene: TRBV2
j_gene: TRBJ1-5
d_gene: .

CDR3nt: TGCAGTGCTAAAGATGGGACTAGCGGGTCTTACAATGAGCAGTTCTTC
CDR3aa: CSAKDGTSGSYNEQFF
abundance: .
len: 16
v_gene: TRBV20-1
j_gene: TRBJ2-1
d_gene: TRBD2

CDR3nt: TGTGCCTGGAGTAGGGGGGAGGACTACAATGAGCAGTTCTTC
CDR3aa: CAWSRGEDYNEQFF
abundance: few
len: 14
v_gene: TRBV30
j_gene: TRBJ2-1
d_gene: .

CDR3nt: TGTGCCAGCAGTTGGGACCAAAACAATGAGCAGTTCTTC
CDR3aa: CASSWDQNNEQFF
abundance: few
len: 13
v_gene: TRBV5-6
j_gene: TRBJ2-1
d_gene: .

CDR3nt: TGTGCTAGTGGTCCTCGGAGGTTGGGCGGGGAGAGCTACGAGCAGTACTTC
CDR3aa: CASGPRRLGGESYEQYF
abundance: .
len: 17
v_gene: TRBV12-5
j_gene: TRBJ2-7
d_gene: .

CDR3nt: TGTGCCAGCAGTTACCGGGACACCCATATCGAGCAGTACTTC
CDR3aa: CASSYRDTHIEQYF
abundance: few
len: 14
v_gene: TRBV6-6
j_gene: TRBJ2-7
d_gene: .

CDR3nt: TGTGCCAGCAGCCAAGGGGCAGATCTTCGGTATCAGCCCCAGCATTTT
CDR3aa: CASSQGADLRYQPQHF
abundance: .
len: 16
v_gene: TRBV3-1
j_gene: TRBJ1-5
d_gene: .

CDR3nt: TGTGCCAGCAGCTTTCGACTAGCGGGAGGCAATGAGCAGTTCTTC
CDR3aa: CASSFRLAGGNEQFF
abundance: few
len: 15
v_gene: TRBV3-1
j_gene: TRBJ2-1
d_gene: TRBD2